These 14 T cell receptor beta chains came from one sample sequenced in a study of regulatory T cells in long-lasting Graves disease. Time point here: persistent/refractory GD, antithyroid drugs over 5 years with positive TRAb. Scientists built the TCR library using RNA that was extracted from PBMCs. Investigators prepared the TCR beta libraries by applying iRepertoire HTBI primers and Arm-PCR of CDR3 regions. TCRdb called the multiplex PCR reads again in MiXCR, with one record for every CDR3 protein. The sample yields 310,000 or so distinct CDR3 sequences, more than 20% seen once. The specimen was peripheral blood mononuclear cells (PBMCs), collected when the disease was refractory, from a patient treated with antithyroid drugs. The receptor source for this set is a female donor with Graves disease.

The V call is TRBV9, the J call TRBJ2-1, with D tentatively TRBD2 (5 bases). The CDR3 extends over 15 amino acids. V was shortened by 4 bases and J by 8 bases, with 19 bases between the two germline ends. The germline V gene has CDR1 SGDLS and CDR2 YYNGEE. The CDR3 here is CASSLSGAFVDEQFF. CDR3 DNA: TGTGCCAGCAGCCTCAGCGGAGCTTTTGTGGATGAGCAGTTCTTC.

This clonotype appeared many times. One end of the junction fails to match germline, which may point to a read error. The chain combines TRBV3-1 with TRBJ2-2; no clear D gene. Germline-derived CDR1 and CDR2 are LGHDT and YNNKEL (reference sequence). The CDR3 sequence is 13 residues long. CDR3 sequence: CASSQGNTGELFF. In nucleotides, the CDR3 is TGTGCCAGCAGTCAAGGGAACACCGGGGAGCTGTTTTTT.

This clonotype was counted at least ten times. The chain employs TRBV11-2 and TRBJ2-7; 10 bases fit TRBD1. The CDR3 spans 14 residues. The germline CDR1 and CDR2 sequences are SGHAT and FQNNGV. V shed 5 bases, J shed 6 bases, and the junction held 7 bases outside the gene matches. CDR3 DNA: TGTGCCAGCAGCCCCCGACAGGGGGCAAGCGAGCAGTACTTC. Translating it yields CASSPRQGASEQYF. Using reference TRBV11-2 and TRBJ2-7 for the parts outside the CDR3, the full variable domain is EAGVAQSPRYKIIEKRQSVAFWCNPISGHATLYWYQQILGQGPKLLIQFQNNGVVDDSQLPKDRFSAERLKGVDSTLKIQPAKLEDSAVYLCASSPRQGASEQYFGPGTRLTVT.

The V call is TRBV4-2, the J call TRBJ2-5; D ambiguous. Germline CDR1 LGHNA, CDR2 YNFKEQ. Trimming took off 1 base at V and 1 base at J, with 4 bases between the two ends. The CDR3 is 13 residues long. CDR3 region: CASSQGPQETQYF. CDR3 nucleotides: TGTGCCAGCAGCCAAGGACCCCAAGAGACCCAGTACTTC.

DNA for the CDR3: TGTGCCAGCAGCCAAGGGGCCGACAGAAGCTACGAGCAGTACTTC. The encoded protein is CASSQGADRSYEQYF. The chain recombines TRBV3-1 with TRBJ2-7; maybe TRBD1 (5 bases). The CDR3 loop spans 15 amino acids. Germline loops: CDR1 LGHDT, CDR2 YNNKEL (reference sequence). V shed 1 base and J shed 3 bases, with 13 bases lying between them.

Details on this clonotype: A read error is possible here, since a much larger clone lies one base away. The rearrangement joins TRBV6-1 to TRBJ1-5, with D uncertain. Germline CDR1 is MNHNS and CDR2 is SASEGT. The CDR3 loop spans 13 amino acids. With 6 bases removed from V and 2 bases from J, the gap between germline ends came to 8 bases. The CDR3 sequence: CASRDGGNQPQHF. The DNA for the CDR3 is TGTGCCAGCAGGGACGGGGGCAATCAGCCCCAGCATTTT.

This clonotype was seen only a few times. A read error may be the cause here, since a much bigger clone is one base away. The rearrangement joins TRBV6-5 to TRBJ2-7; D gene ambiguous. Germline V gene lookup returns CDR1 MNHEY and CDR2 SVGAGI. This CDR3 has 11 residues. V was clipped by 0 bases and J by 6 bases, with 3 bases between them. CDR3 in amino acids: CASSYSREQYF. As DNA, the CDR3 is TGTGCCAGCAGTTACTCGCGCGAGCAGTACTTC.

The chain joins TRBV27 to TRBJ2-2; 14 bases are shared with TRBD2. This CDR3 comprises 18 residues. Trimming took 2 bases from V and 4 from J; bases not matched to a gene: 6. Germline CDR1 and CDR2: MNHEY and SMNVEV (reference sequence). This CDR3 is CASSLLRGLAGATGELFF. CDR3 nucleotide sequence: TGTGCCAGCAGTTTACTCAGGGGACTAGCGGGAGCCACCGGGGAGCTGTTTTTT.

This clonotype was detected many times. An end of the junction differs from the germline gene, which may be a read error. The rearrangement links TRBV5-1 to TRBJ1-2; no clear D gene. Germline values: CDR1 SGHRS, CDR2 YFSETQ. The CDR3 is 13 residues long. In DNA form, the CDR3 reads TGTGCCAGCAGCTTAGCAGAAGCCTATGGCTACACCTTC. It codes for CASSLAEAYGYTF.

This clonotype has ten or more counts. The rearrangement links TRBV9 to TRBJ2-5, with 8 bases aligning to TRBD1. This CDR3 spans 13 amino acids. V shed 3 bases and J 5 bases; nucleotides not matched to a gene: 3. Germline CDR1 and CDR2: SGDLS and YYNGEE. Here the CDR3 DNA reads TGTGCCAGCAGCGCGACAGGGGTCGAGACCCAGTACTTC. Translation: CASSATGVETQYF.

This clonotype was seen more than once but under ten times. V usage is TRBV20-1 and J usage is TRBJ2-2, with 11 bases that match TRBD2. CDR1 DFQATT and CDR2 SNEGSKA come from the germline V gene (reference sequence). Unmatched junction bases numbered 5, after V lost 6 bases and J lost 2 bases. This CDR3 has 15 amino acids. For the CDR3, the DNA is TGCAGTGCCACGGGACTAGCGGCAAACACCGGGGAGCTGTTTTTT. Its translation is CSATGLAANTGELFF.

This clonotype has ten or more counts. The chain links TRBV6-2 or TRBV6-3 to TRBJ1-6; D ambiguous. Trimming took 0 bases from V and 8 from J, leaving 11 bases between them. Germline V gene data show CDR1 as MNHEY and CDR2 as SVGEGT. The CDR3 is 15 residues long. The CDR3 sequence: CASSYSAGLDSPLHF. The DNA for the CDR3 is TGTGCCAGCAGTTACTCTGCGGGGTTGGATTCACCCCTCCACTTT.

This clonotype was counted many times. This chain connects TRBV7-2 to TRBJ1-2; 9 nucleotides agree with TRBD1. CDR1 is SGHTA, CDR2 FQGNSA, per germline. The CDR3 loop spans 15 amino acids. J was trimmed by 3 bases and V by 5 bases; bases with no gene match: 7. CDR3 amino acids: CASSPETGGHYGYTF. CDR3 sequence (DNA): TGTGCCAGCAGCCCCGAGACAGGGGGGCACTATGGCTACACCTTC.

This clonotype was seen repeatedly, ten times or more. The rearrangement links TRBV6-2 or TRBV6-3 to TRBJ1-1; TRBD1 matches at 10 bases. Trimming removed 3 bases from V and 6 bases from J; junction bases left unmatched: 7. CDR3 length: 15 residues. Germline values: CDR1 MNHEY, CDR2 SVGEGT. The CDR3: CASSYGTGEWPEAFF. CDR3 bases: TGTGCCAGCAGTTATGGGACAGGGGAGTGGCCTGAAGCTTTCTTT.